A single sample gave rise to the 9 T cell receptor beta chains below, sequenced in a study of T cell clones after liver transplantation. Assay used: immunoSEQ multiplex PCR; TCRdb lists only in-frame clones, some missing. The data show 50,000 to 70,000 clones, about 71% seen once. This specimen was CD4+ T cells from blood, taken at the approximately 16-month timepoint. The origin of the receptors is a human patient who received a liver transplant. Some T cells may be the graft donor's.

This clone was observed a handful of times. The chain has TRBV2 and TRBJ2-1, with D perhaps assigned TRBD1 or TRBD2 (5 bases each). Germline V CDR1 and CDR2: SNHLY, FYNNEI. The CDR3 has 14 residues. Deletions cut 8 bases from V and 7 bases from J, with 18 bases between. The chain's CDR3 is CASQPRGPFNEQFF. CDR3 nucleotide sequence: TGTGCCAGCCAGCCTAGGGGACCATTTAATGAGCAGTTCTTC.

This clone was detected only a few times. The chain uses TRBV28 and TRBJ2-1; 9 bases are a match to TRBD1. CDR3 length: 14 amino acids. Germline-derived CDR1 and CDR2 are MDHEN and SYDVKM. V was pared by 5 bases and J by 2 bases, with 1 base of the junction left unmatched. In nucleotides, the CDR3 is TGTGCCAGCAGTACAGGGGGCGCCTACAATGAGCAGTTCTTC. Amino acid sequence: CASSTGGAYNEQFF.

This clone has just a few counts. V usage is TRBV20-1 and J usage is TRBJ2-3; D unresolved. V was cut by 3 bases and J by 4 bases, with 5 bases left in between. Germline CDR1 reads DFQATT; CDR2 reads SNEGSKA (reference sequence). The CDR3 has 11 amino acids. CDR3 bases: TGCAGTGCTAGCGATCCAGATACGCAGTATTTT. Protein product: CSASDPDTQYF.

The rearrangement joins TRBV5-5 to TRBJ2-5, with D hard to call. The CDR3 length is 14 residues. CDR1 SGHKS and CDR2 YYEKEE come from the germline V gene (reference sequence). Trimming shortened V by 0 bases and J by 5 bases, and 11 bases separated the two germline ends. The CDR3 loop is CASSLGPVWETQYF. The CDR3 nucleotides read TGTGCCAGCAGCTTGGGCCCCGTTTGGGAGACCCAGTACTTC.

J is TRBJ1-1 and V is TRBV5-1, with unresolved D. Germline CDR1 and CDR2: SGHRS and YFSETQ. Trimming cost V 0 bases and J 6 bases, with 15 bases left between them. The CDR3 contains 15 residues. The CDR3 sequence: CASSLEWVGGAEAFF. DNA of the CDR3: TGCGCCAGCAGCTTGGAGTGGGTGGGAGGCGCTGAAGCTTTCTTT.

This sequence joins TRBV27 and TRBJ2-1, with 13 bases matching TRBD2. Looked up from germline, CDR1 is MNHEY and CDR2 is SMNVEV (reference sequence). With 5 bases clipped from V and 4 bases from J, the junction kept 14 bases outside the gene matches. The CDR3 sequence is 19 residues long. As DNA, the CDR3 is TGTGCCAGCAGTCTCTTAAGCCCCCTACTAGCGGGAGGGTACAATGAGCAGTTCTTC. Encoded protein: CASSLLSPLLAGGYNEQFF.

This clone was detected only a few times. This chain links TRBV19 with TRBJ1-1, with D perhaps TRBD1 (6 bases). V was clipped by 4 bases and J by 4 bases, with 13 bases between them. This CDR3 contains 14 residues. From germline, CDR1 is LNHDA and CDR2 SQIVND (reference sequence). CDR3 in amino acids: CASSTGGEVTEAFF. The CDR3 DNA sequence: TGTGCCAGTAGTACGGGGGGCGAAGTCACTGAAGCTTTCTTT.

This chain connects TRBV5-1 to TRBJ1-1; TRBD1 aligns across 10 bases. The V segment lost 3 bases and the J segment 5 bases; nucleotides outside the gene matches: 10. Germline assignment: CDR1 SGHRS and CDR2 YFSETQ. The CDR3 contains 16 residues. DNA for the CDR3: TGCGCCAGCAGCTCCCTCGGGACAGGGGTTGGTACTGAAGCTTTCTTT. This encodes CASSSLGTGVGTEAFF.

This clone was observed a handful of times. This chain joins TRBV6-7 and TRBJ1-2; 7 bases agree with TRBD1. TRBV6-7 is an open reading frame whose function is uncertain. CDR3 size: 13 residues. Losses at the gene ends were 5 bases for V and 8 bases for J; bases not matched to a gene: 8. This chain's CDR3 is CASSHTGAEGYTF. The CDR3 DNA reads TGTGCCAGCAGTCATACAGGGGCGGAGGGCTACACCTTC.